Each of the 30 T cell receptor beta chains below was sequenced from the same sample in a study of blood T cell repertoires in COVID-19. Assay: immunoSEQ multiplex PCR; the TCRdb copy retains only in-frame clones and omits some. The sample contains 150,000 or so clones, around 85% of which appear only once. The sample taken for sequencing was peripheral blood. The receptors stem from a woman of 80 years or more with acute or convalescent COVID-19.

The chain's CDR3 is CASSLLYNEQFF. The CDR3 coding sequence is TGTGCCAGCAGTCTCCTCTACAATGAGCAGTTCTTC. V and J are TRBV12-3 or TRBV12-4 and TRBJ2-1; D is uncertain. The CDR3 totals 12 residues. V was shortened by 5 bases and J by 3 bases, with 5 bases between the two germline ends.

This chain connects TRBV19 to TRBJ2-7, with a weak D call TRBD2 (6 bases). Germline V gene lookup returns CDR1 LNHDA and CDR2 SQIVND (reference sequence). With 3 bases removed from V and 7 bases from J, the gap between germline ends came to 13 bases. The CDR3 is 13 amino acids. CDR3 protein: CASSMGLPGEQYF. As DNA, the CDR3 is TGTGCCAGTAGTATGGGACTCCCGGGGGAGCAGTACTTC.

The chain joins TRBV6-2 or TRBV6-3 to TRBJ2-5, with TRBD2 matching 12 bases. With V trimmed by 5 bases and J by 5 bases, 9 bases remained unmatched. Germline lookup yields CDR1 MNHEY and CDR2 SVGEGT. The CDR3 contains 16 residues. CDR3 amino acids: CASSTLAGGRLETQYF. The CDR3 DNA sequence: TGTGCCAGCAGTACACTAGCGGGGGGCCGTTTGGAGACCCAGTACTTC.

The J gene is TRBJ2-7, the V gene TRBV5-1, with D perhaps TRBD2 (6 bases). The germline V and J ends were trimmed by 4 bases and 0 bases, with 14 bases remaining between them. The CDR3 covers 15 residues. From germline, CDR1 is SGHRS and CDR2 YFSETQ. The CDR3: CASSEEGPHSYEQYF. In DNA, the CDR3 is TGCGCCAGCAGCGAGGAGGGACCTCACTCCTACGAGCAGTACTTC.

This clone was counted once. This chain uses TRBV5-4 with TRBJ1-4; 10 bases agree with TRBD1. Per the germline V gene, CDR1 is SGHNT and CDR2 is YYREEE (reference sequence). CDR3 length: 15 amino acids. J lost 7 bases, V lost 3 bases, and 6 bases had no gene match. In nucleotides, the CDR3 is TGTGCCAGCAGCTCTATGACAGGGGGCGTTGAAAAACTGTTTTTT. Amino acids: CASSSMTGGVEKLFF.

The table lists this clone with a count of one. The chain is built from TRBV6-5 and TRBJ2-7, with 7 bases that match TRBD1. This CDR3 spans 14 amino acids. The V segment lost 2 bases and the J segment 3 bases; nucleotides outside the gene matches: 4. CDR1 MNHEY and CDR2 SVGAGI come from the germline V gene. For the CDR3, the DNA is TGTGCCAGCAGTTACCTGACAGGGCTCTACGAGCAGTACTTC. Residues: CASSYLTGLYEQYF.

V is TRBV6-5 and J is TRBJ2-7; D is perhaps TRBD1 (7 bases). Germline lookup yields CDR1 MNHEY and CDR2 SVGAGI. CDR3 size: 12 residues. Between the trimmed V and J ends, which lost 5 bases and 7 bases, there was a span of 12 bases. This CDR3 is CASSKQGREQYF. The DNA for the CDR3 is TGTGCCAGCAGTAAACAGGGGAGGGAGCAGTACTTC.

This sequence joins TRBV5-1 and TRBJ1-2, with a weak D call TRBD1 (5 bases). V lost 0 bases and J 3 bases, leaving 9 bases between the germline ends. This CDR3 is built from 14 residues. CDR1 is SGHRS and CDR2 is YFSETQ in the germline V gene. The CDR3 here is CASSLDDSYYGYTF. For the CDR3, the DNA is TGCGCCAGCAGCTTGGATGACAGTTACTATGGCTACACCTTC.

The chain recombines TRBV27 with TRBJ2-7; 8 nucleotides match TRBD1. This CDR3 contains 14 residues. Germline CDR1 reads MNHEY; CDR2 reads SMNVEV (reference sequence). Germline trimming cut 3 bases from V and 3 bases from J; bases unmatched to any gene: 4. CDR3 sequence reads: CASSFGTGDYEQYF. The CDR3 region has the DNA TGTGCCAGCAGTTTCGGGACAGGAGACTACGAGCAGTACTTC.

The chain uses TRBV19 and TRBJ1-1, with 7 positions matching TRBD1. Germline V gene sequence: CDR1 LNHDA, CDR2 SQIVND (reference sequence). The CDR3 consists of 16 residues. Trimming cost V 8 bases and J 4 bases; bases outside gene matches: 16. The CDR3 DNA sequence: TGTGCCAGTCACAGGGGTTGGGGCACCCGGGGCACTGAAGCTTTCTTT. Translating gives CASHRGWGTRGTEAFF.

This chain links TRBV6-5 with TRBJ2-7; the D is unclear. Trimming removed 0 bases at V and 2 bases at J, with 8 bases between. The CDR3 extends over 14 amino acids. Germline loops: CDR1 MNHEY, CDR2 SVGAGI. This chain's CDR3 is CASSYSWQTYEQYF. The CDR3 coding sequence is TGTGCCAGCAGTTACTCGTGGCAGACCTACGAGCAGTACTTC.

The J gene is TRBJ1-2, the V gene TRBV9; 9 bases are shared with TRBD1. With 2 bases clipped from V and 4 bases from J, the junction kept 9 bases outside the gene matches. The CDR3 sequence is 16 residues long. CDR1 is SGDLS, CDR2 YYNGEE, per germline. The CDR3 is CASSVRQTGGLYGYTF. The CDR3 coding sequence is TGTGCCAGCAGCGTCCGCCAGACAGGGGGACTCTATGGCTACACCTTC.

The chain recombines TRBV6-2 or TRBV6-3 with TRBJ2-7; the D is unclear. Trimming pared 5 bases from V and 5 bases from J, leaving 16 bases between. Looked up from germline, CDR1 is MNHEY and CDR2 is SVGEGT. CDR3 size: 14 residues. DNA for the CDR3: TGTGCCAGCAGTCCCCAGAACGCCAAGAACGAGCAGTACTTC. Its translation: CASSPQNAKNEQYF.

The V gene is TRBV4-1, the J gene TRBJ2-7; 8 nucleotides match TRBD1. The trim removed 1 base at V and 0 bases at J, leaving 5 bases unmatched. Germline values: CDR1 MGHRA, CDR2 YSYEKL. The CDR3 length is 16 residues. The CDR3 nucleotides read TGCGCCAGCAGCCAAGGTGACAGGGGTGGCTCCTACGAGCAGTACTTC. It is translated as CASSQGDRGGSYEQYF.

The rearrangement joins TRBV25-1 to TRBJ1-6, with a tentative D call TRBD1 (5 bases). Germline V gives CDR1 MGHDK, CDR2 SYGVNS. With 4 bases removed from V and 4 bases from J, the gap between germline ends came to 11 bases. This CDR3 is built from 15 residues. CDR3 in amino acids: CASSVGHQYNSPLHF. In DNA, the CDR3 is TGTGCCAGCAGTGTAGGACACCAGTATAATTCACCCCTCCACTTT.

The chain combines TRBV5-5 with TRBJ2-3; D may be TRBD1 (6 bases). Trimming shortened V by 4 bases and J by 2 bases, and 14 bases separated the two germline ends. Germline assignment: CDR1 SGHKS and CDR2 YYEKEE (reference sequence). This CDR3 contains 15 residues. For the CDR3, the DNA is TGTGCCAGCAGCCTAACAGGGCAGTACACAGATACGCAGTATTTT. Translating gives CASSLTGQYTDTQYF.

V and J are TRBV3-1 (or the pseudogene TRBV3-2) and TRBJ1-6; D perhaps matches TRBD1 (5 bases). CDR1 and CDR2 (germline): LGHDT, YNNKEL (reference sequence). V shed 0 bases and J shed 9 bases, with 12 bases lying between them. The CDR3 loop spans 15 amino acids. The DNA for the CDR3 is TGTGCCAGCAGCCAAGATTCAGGGTTCGGTTCACCCCTCCACTTT. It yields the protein CASSQDSGFGSPLHF.

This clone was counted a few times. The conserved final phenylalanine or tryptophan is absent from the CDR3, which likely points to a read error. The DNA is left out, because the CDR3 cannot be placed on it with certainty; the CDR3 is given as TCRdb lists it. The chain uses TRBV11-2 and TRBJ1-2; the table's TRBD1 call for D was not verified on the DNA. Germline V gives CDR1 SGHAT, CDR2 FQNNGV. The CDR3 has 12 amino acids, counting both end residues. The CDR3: CASSLEGQRQEM.

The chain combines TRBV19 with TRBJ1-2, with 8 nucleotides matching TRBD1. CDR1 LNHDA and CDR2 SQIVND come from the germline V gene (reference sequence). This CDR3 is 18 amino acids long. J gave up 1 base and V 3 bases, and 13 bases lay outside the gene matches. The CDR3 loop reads CASSISGQGLSFNYGYTF. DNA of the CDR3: TGTGCCAGTAGTATCTCCGGACAGGGCCTCTCGTTTAACTATGGCTACACCTTC. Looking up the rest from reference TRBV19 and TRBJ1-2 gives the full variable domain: DGGITQSPKYLFRKEGQNVTLSCEQNLNHDAMYWYRQDPGQGLRLIYYSQIVNDFQKGDIAEGYSVSREKKESFPLTVTSAQKNPTAFYLCASSISGQGLSFNYGYTFGSGTRLTVV.

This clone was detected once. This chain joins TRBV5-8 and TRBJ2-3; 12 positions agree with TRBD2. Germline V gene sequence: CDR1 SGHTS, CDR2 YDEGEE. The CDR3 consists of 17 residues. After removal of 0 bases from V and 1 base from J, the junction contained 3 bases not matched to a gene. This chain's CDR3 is CASSLGLAGGRTDTQYF. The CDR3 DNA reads TGTGCCAGCAGCTTGGGCCTAGCGGGGGGGCGCACAGATACGCAGTATTTT.

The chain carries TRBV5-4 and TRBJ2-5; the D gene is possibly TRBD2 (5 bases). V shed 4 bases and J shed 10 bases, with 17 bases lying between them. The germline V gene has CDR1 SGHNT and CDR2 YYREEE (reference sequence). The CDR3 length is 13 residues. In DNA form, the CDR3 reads TGTGCCAGCAGCACCGGGCCCCTTCGGGACCAGTACTTC. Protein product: CASSTGPLRDQYF.

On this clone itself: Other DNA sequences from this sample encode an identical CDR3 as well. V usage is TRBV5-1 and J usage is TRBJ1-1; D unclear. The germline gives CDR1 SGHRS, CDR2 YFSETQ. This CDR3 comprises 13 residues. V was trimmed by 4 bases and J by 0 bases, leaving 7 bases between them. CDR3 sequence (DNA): TGCGCCAGCAGCCTAGATATGAACACTGAAGCTTTCTTT. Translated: CASSLDMNTEAFF.

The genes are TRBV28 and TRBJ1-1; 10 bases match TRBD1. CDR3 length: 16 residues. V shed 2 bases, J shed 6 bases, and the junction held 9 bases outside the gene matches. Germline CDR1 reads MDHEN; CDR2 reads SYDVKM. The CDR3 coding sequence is TGTGCCAGCAGTTTACCAGCCGGGACAGGGGCTTCTGAAGCTTTCTTT. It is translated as CASSLPAGTGASEAFF.

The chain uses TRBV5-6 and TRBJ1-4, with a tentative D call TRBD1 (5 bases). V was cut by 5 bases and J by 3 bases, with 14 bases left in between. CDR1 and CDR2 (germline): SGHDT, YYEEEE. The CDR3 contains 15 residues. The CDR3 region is CASSEWGGANEKLFF. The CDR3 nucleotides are TGTGCCAGCAGTGAATGGGGGGGTGCTAATGAAAAACTGTTTTTT.

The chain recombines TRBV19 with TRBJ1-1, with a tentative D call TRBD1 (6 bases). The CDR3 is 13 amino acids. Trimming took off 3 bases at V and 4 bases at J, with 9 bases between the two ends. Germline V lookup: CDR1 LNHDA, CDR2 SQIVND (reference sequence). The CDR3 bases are TGTGCCAGTAGTATCTTACAGGGCACTGAAGCTTTCTTT. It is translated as CASSILQGTEAFF.

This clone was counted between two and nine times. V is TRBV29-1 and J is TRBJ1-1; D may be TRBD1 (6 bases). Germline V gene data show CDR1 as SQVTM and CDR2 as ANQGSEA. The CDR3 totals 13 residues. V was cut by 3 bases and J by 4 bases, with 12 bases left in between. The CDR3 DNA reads TGCAGCGTTGATAAGGCAGGGGCCACTGAAGCTTTCTTT. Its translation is CSVDKAGATEAFF.

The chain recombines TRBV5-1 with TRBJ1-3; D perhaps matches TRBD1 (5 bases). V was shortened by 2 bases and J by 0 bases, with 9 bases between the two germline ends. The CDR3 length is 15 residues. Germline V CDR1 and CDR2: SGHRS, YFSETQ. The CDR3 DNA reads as TGCGCCAGCAGCTTCGACAGCCGCTCTGGAAACACCATATATTTT. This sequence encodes CASSFDSRSGNTIYF.

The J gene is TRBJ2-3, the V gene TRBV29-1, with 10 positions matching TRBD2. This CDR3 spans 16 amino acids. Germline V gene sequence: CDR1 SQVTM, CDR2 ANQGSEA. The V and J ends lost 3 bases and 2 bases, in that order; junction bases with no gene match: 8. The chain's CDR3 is CSVESRLAGSTDTQYF. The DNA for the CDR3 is TGCAGCGTTGAGTCTCGACTAGCGGGTTCCACAGATACGCAGTATTTT.

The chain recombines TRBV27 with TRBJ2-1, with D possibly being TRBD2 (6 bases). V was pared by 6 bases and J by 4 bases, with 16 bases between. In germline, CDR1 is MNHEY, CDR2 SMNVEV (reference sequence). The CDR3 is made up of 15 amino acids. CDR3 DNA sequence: TGTGCCAGCAGAATCGGGAGACATCCTTACAATGAGCAGTTCTTC. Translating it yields CASRIGRHPYNEQFF.

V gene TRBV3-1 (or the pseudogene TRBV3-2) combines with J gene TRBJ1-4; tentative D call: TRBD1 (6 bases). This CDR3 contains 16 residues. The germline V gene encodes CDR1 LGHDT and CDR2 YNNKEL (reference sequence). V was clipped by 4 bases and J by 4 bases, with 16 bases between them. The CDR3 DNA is TGTGCCAGCAGCCTCGGGACACTCGCGGGTAATGAAAAACTGTTTTTT. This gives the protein CASSLGTLAGNEKLFF.